The 30 T cell receptor beta chains listed next were all sequenced from one sample in a study of blood T cells in healthy people across ages. A second about 6 to 12 cycle PCR used barcoded and J-beta primers. TCRdb independently ran MiXCR on the 5' RACE reads; one entry per CDR3 protein. The sample records around 800,000 distinct CDR3 sequences, 20% to 30% being singletons. These data were likewise used in another study, on T cells of mothers and their children.

The sample taken for sequencing was blood. These receptors were obtained from a boy aged 5-17 years in good health.

This rearrangement joins TRBV27 to TRBJ2-5; D is unresolved. The tail of the sequence fits TRBJ2-1 better, so the J call may be wrong. Per germline, CDR1 MNHEY and CDR2 SMNVEV (reference sequence). The CDR3 spans 15 residues. The CDR3 DNA reads as TGTGCCAGCGGATTTTTCCCTATCCCTCCAGATGAGCAGTTCTTC. Translation gives CASGFFPIPPDEQFF.

This clonotype turned up a few times. The chain is built from TRBV7-3 and TRBJ1-1; TRBD1 aligns across 10 bases. With V trimmed by 5 bases and J by 3 bases, 6 bases remained unmatched. Looked up from germline, CDR1 is SGHTA and CDR2 is FQGTGA. This CDR3 has 15 residues. The chain's CDR3 is CASSPWTGGDTEAFF. The CDR3 coding sequence is TGTGCCAGCAGCCCCTGGACAGGGGGAGACACTGAAGCTTTCTTT.

The V call is TRBV11-2, the J call TRBJ2-5; D not resolved. Per the germline V gene, CDR1 is SGHAT and CDR2 is FQNNGV. The ends were cut back, 7 bases at V and 4 bases at J, with 19 bases in the middle. The CDR3 sequence is 15 residues long. The CDR3 loop reads CASTPSYSWRETQYF. CDR3 nucleotide sequence: TGTGCCAGCACCCCGAGCTACTCCTGGAGAGAGACCCAGTACTTC. Together with reference TRBV11-2 and TRBJ2-5, the CDR3 gives the full variable domain: EAGVAQSPRYKIIEKRQSVAFWCNPISGHATLYWYQQILGQGPKLLIQFQNNGVVDDSQLPKDRFSAERLKGVDSTLKIQPAKLEDSAVYLCASTPSYSWRETQYFGPGTRLLVL.

The gene calls are TRBV12-3 or TRBV12-4 and TRBJ2-1, with TRBD2 as a possible D gene (7 bases). V shed 7 bases and J shed 7 bases, with 17 bases lying between them. The CDR3 has 14 residues. The CDR3 DNA is TGTGCCAGCACCGTAGGGGGGGCTCTAAATGAGCAGTTCTTC. It specifies CASTVGGALNEQFF.

The chain couples TRBV7-3 to TRBJ2-5, with a weak D call TRBD1 (6 bases). Germline V CDR1 and CDR2: SGHTA, FQGTGA. The CDR3 length is 15 residues. V was cut by 2 bases and J by 4 bases, with 14 bases left in between. The CDR3, as DNA: TGTGCCAGCAGCTTATCAGGGGCGTATGGAGAGACCCAGTACTTC. Residues: CASSLSGAYGETQYF.

This clonotype was seen only a few times. This chain links TRBV28 with TRBJ2-7; D unresolved. Germline assignment: CDR1 MDHEN and CDR2 SYDVKM. The CDR3 is made up of 14 amino acids. The V and J ends lost 5 bases and 5 bases respectively, with 16 bases between them. The CDR3 DNA sequence: TGTGCCAGCAGTCCCACGAGGAAAGTCCACGAGCAGTACTTC. Translating it yields CASSPTRKVHEQYF.

This clonotype was found a few times. The genes are TRBV9 and TRBJ2-5, with 7 bases fitting TRBD2. Germline V CDR1 and CDR2: SGDLS, YYNGEE. Trimming removed 3 bases from V and 5 bases from J; junction bases left unmatched: 7. CDR3 length: 14 amino acids. The CDR3 loop reads CASSGSGVVETQYF. Written as DNA, the CDR3 is TGTGCCAGCAGCGGGAGCGGGGTCGTCGAGACCCAGTACTTC. Filled out from reference TRBV9 and TRBJ2-5, the complete variable domain reads DSGVTQTPKHLITATGQRVTLRCSPRSGDLSVYWYQQSLDQGLQFLIQYYNGEERAKGNILERFSAQQFPDLHSELNLSSLELGDSALYFCASSGSGVVETQYFGPGTRLLVL.

This clonotype was recorded a few times. V usage is TRBV15 and J usage is TRBJ2-3; tentative D call: TRBD2 (6 bases). Germline V CDR1 and CDR2: LNHNV, YYDKDF (reference sequence). Trimming cost V 2 bases and J 0 bases, with 15 bases left between them. CDR3 length equals 17 residues. CDR3 nucleotide sequence: TGTGCCACCAGCAGACTCCTTTCGGGGGTGAGCACAGATACGCAGTATTTT. Translated: CATSRLLSGVSTDTQYF.

This chain uses TRBV7-9 with TRBJ2-5, with D possibly TRBD2 on 7 matching bases. Deletions cut 5 bases from V and 5 bases from J, with 12 bases between. Germline V gene data show CDR1 as SEHNR and CDR2 as FQNEAQ (reference sequence). This CDR3 comprises 13 residues. The CDR3 reads CASSIGGLETQYF. CDR3 bases: TGTGCCAGCAGCATCGGGGGGCTCGAGACCCAGTACTTC.

The genes are TRBV18 and TRBJ2-5; D tentatively fits TRBD1 or TRBD2 (5 bases each). Trimming cost V 3 bases and J 13 bases, with 18 bases left between them. The germline V gene has CDR1 KGHSH and CDR2 LQKENI. This CDR3 has 13 amino acids. Here the CDR3 reads CASSPSRDALSYF. The CDR3 DNA sequence: TGTGCCAGCTCACCGTCCCGGGACGCCCTATCGTACTTC. Complete variable domain (other parts from reference TRBV18 and TRBJ2-5): NAGVMQNPRHLVRRRGQEARLRCSPMKGHSHVYWYRQLPEEGLKFMVYLQKENIIDESGMPKERFSAEFPKEGPSILRIQQVVRGDSAAYFCASSPSRDALSYFGPGTRLLVL.

This clonotype was observed a few times. The chain is built from TRBV29-1 and TRBJ2-4; unclear D gene. CDR3 length: 15 amino acids. V was trimmed by 1 base and J by 0 bases, leaving 10 bases between them. The germline gives CDR1 SQVTM, CDR2 ANQGSEA. The CDR3 DNA reads as TGCAGCGTTGAAGTTGACGTTCTAGCCAAAAACATTCAGTACTTC. This gives the protein CSVEVDVLAKNIQYF.

The sample holds a few counts of this clonotype. The chain carries TRBV20-1 and TRBJ1-1, with D tentatively TRBD1 (6 bases). V gave up 6 bases and J gave up 4 bases, with 12 bases separating them. Germline V lookup: CDR1 DFQATT, CDR2 SNEGSKA (reference sequence). The CDR3 has 12 residues. Here the CDR3 DNA reads TGCAGTGCGAGCAGGGGTTGCACTGAAGCTTTCTTT. It encodes CSASRGCTEAFF.

This clonotype was recorded a few times. The rearrangement joins TRBV20-1 to TRBJ2-3; no clear D. The germline V gene has CDR1 DFQATT and CDR2 SNEGSKA (reference sequence). The CDR3 runs 13 residues. Between the trimmed V and J ends, which lost 1 base and 4 bases, there was a span of 9 bases. Written as DNA, the CDR3 is TGCAGTGCTAGAGTTCCGGGTGCAGATACGCAGTATTTT. Translating it yields CSARVPGADTQYF.

This clonotype has a handful of counts. This rearrangement joins TRBV18 to TRBJ2-2; D gene uncertain. The length of the CDR3 is 12 residues. V was clipped by 8 bases and J by 3 bases, with 7 bases between them. Germline CDR1 KGHSH, CDR2 LQKENI. The CDR3 protein is CASDQYTGELFF. The DNA for the CDR3 is TGTGCCAGCGACCAGTACACCGGGGAGCTGTTTTTT.

V usage is TRBV3-1 and J usage is TRBJ1-1; D unclear. The CDR3 spans 13 residues. V was pared by 4 bases and J by 6 bases, with 12 bases between. CDR1 and CDR2 (germline): LGHDT, YNNKEL (reference sequence). In nucleotides, the CDR3 is TGTGCCAGCAGCCGTAGCGGACTGGCTGAAGCTTTCTTT. Protein: CASSRSGLAEAFF.

The table lists this clonotype with a few counts. The rearrangement joins TRBV3-1 to TRBJ2-5; D gene ambiguous. V lost 1 base and J lost 5, with 5 bases in between. Germline V gives CDR1 LGHDT, CDR2 YNNKEL (reference sequence). The CDR3 extends over 12 amino acids. CDR3 bases: TGTGCCAGCAGCCAAGGGTGGGAGACCCAGTACTTC. As protein: CASSQGWETQYF.

This clonotype was found a few times. The junction shows a germline mismatch at one end, possibly a read error. The CDR3 DNA sequence: TGTGCCGGCAGCTCGGGACAGGGGAGAGGCGAGCAGTACTTC. Its translation: CAGSSGQGRGEQYF. V gene TRBV11-2 combines with J gene TRBJ2-7, with 10 bases lining up with TRBD1. Germline CDR1 reads SGHAT; CDR2 reads FQNNGV. The CDR3 length is 14 residues.

The CDR3 protein is CASSQIDLFGTPSGANVLTF. CDR3 DNA: TGTGCCAGCAGCCAAATCGACCTCTTTGGAACGCCCTCTGGGGCCAACGTCCTGACTTTC. V usage is TRBV7-3 and J usage is TRBJ2-6, with unresolved D. V gave up 5 bases and J gave up 0 bases, with 23 bases separating them. The V gene's germline CDR1 is SGHTA and CDR2 FQGTGA. The CDR3 has 20 amino acids.

The chain joins TRBV20-1 to TRBJ2-2; D might be TRBD2 (5 bases). CDR3 length equals 13 residues. The germline V gene encodes CDR1 DFQATT and CDR2 SNEGSKA (reference sequence). V lost 2 bases and J 5 bases, leaving 9 bases between the germline ends. CDR3 protein: CSARPSGTGELFF. The CDR3 DNA reads as TGCAGTGCTAGACCCAGCGGTACCGGGGAGCTGTTTTTT.

This clonotype was recorded a few times. The chain has TRBV2 and TRBJ1-5; D gene ambiguous. CDR1 is SNHLY, CDR2 FYNNEI, per germline. CDR3 length: 14 residues. Trimming cost V 8 bases and J 2 bases, with 13 bases left between them. This chain's CDR3 is CASCRNLGNQPQHF. CDR3 nucleotide sequence: TGTGCCAGCTGCAGGAATTTGGGCAATCAGCCCCAGCATTTT.

The rearrangement links TRBV12-3 or TRBV12-4 to TRBJ1-2; D not resolved. The CDR3 is 14 amino acids. Between the trimmed V and J ends, which lost 1 base and 1 base, there was a span of 7 bases. The CDR3 nucleotides are TGTGCCAGCAGTTTAGACCGTAATAACTATGGCTACACCTTC. Its protein product is CASSLDRNNYGYTF.

This clonotype was counted a few times. The gene calls are TRBV7-9 and TRBJ2-7; TRBD2 is a possible D gene (5 bases). Germline V gene lookup returns CDR1 SEHNR and CDR2 FQNEAQ (reference sequence). Between the trimmed V and J ends, which lost 2 bases and 11 bases, there was a span of 13 bases. The CDR3 contains 12 residues. In DNA form, the CDR3 reads TGTGCCAGCAGCTTACCTAACCGAGGGAAGTACTTC. It translates to CASSLPNRGKYF.

In regard to this clonotype: The junction does not match germline at one end; this may be a read error. This chain joins TRBV28 and TRBJ1-1; possible D gene TRBD1, 6 bases. The CDR3 sequence is 15 residues long. Germline V gene sequence: CDR1 MDHEN, CDR2 SYDVKM. CDR3 sequence reads: CASSPFRGQETEAFF. In nucleotides, the CDR3 is TGTGCCAGCAGTCCCTTTCGGGGACAAGAAACTGAAGCCTTCTTT.

This clonotype was counted many times. The chain combines TRBV7-6 with TRBJ2-7; D not resolved. In germline, CDR1 is SGHVS, CDR2 FNYEAQ. V was trimmed by 3 bases and J by 2 bases, leaving 14 bases between them. This CDR3 spans 15 amino acids. CDR3 sequence: CASSLGEAAPYEQYF. In DNA, the CDR3 is TGTGCCAGCAGCTTGGGTGAAGCCGCCCCCTACGAGCAGTACTTC.

On this clonotype itself: One end of the junction varies from germline; a read error may be responsible. The gene calls are TRBV4-2 and TRBJ2-5; D possibly corresponds to TRBD2 (6 bases). The V gene's germline CDR1 is LGHNA and CDR2 YNFKEQ. This CDR3 is 16 amino acids long. In DNA form, the CDR3 reads TGTGCCTGCAGCCAAGATCGGATCGGGACTCTAGGGACCCAGTACTTC. Translated: CACSQDRIGTLGTQYF.

The genes are TRBV13 and TRBJ2-3, with TRBD1 identical over 7 bases. There are 15 residues in the CDR3. CDR1 is PRHDT, CDR2 FYEKMQ, per germline (reference sequence). The V gene end was trimmed by 5 bases and the J gene end by 4 bases; junction bases not matched to a gene: 9. The CDR3 DNA is TGTGCCAGCAGCGCCAGACAGGGAGCGGCAGATACGCAGTATTTT. Encoded protein: CASSARQGAADTQYF. The variable domain in full, with the rest retrieved from reference TRBV13 and TRBJ2-3, is AAGVIQSPRHLIKEKRETATLKCYPIPRHDTVYWYQQGPGQDPQFLISFYEKMQSDKGSIPDRFSAQQFSDYHSELNMSSLELGDSALYFCASSARQGAADTQYFGPGTRLTVL.

CDR3 protein: CASSLRGEVETQYF. The CDR3 coding sequence is TGTGCCAGCAGCTTGAGGGGCGAGGTAGAGACCCAGTACTTC. The genes are TRBV5-5 and TRBJ2-5; TRBD1 is a possible D gene (5 bases). This CDR3 spans 14 amino acids. V was clipped by 1 base and J by 4 bases, with 11 bases between them. Per germline, CDR1 SGHKS and CDR2 YYEKEE (reference sequence).

The rearrangement uses TRBV7-2 and TRBJ2-1; D might be TRBD2 (7 bases). The CDR3 is made up of 16 amino acids. Trimming pared 5 bases from V and 7 bases from J, leaving 21 bases between. Germline CDR1 is SGHTA and CDR2 is FQGNSA. As DNA, the CDR3 is TGTGCCAGCAGCCCAGACATTTGGGGGCGGGGGAATGAGCAGTTCTTC. This translates into CASSPDIWGRGNEQFF.

V gene TRBV4-1 combines with J gene TRBJ1-2; the D gene is possibly TRBD1 (5 bases). The CDR3 contains 14 residues. The V gene's germline CDR1 is MGHRA and CDR2 YSYEKL. Trimming removed 0 bases at V and 5 bases at J, with 10 bases between. The CDR3 DNA follows: TGCGCCAGCAGCCAAGACCAGGGCCGGTATGGCTACACCTTC. Its translation is CASSQDQGRYGYTF.

The rearrangement uses TRBV18 and TRBJ2-1, with 7 nucleotides matching TRBD2. This CDR3 has 16 residues. Per the germline V gene, CDR1 is KGHSH and CDR2 is LQKENI. V was pared by 6 bases and J by 5 bases, with 13 bases of the junction left unmatched. CDR3 in DNA: TGTGCCAGCTCCCCTTCGTTGGGAGGGGCCCACAATGAGCAGTTCTTC. This translates into CASSPSLGGAHNEQFF.